Detailed here is one T cell receptor (beta chain). What it binds is not known. The CDR3 has 15 amino acids. Germline CDR1 SGHRS, CDR2 YFSETQ. V shed 4 bases, J shed 9 bases, and the junction held 11 bases outside the gene matches. The sample originates from a study of cytomegalovirus exposure and HLA in healthy donors. Study results and caveats: The analysis excluded some indistinguishable V segments, including TRBV6-2 and TRBV6-3.

PCR used 60 Vbeta primers and 13 Jbeta primers. Using immunoSEQ multiplex PCR, the repertoire was profiled, and TCRdb retains in-frame clones only, with some absent. The sample contains 100,000 to 150,000 clones, 65% to 90% of which appear only once. This TCR was recovered from a woman between 18 and 29 years old in good health and CMV-seropositive. The sample comprised PBMCs. This rearrangement joins TRBV5-1 to TRBJ2-2, with 8 positions matching TRBD1. The CDR3 DNA reads TGCGCCAGCAGCCCAATGCAGGGGGCGCGATGGGAGCTGTTTTTT. Protein product: CASSPMQGARWELFF.